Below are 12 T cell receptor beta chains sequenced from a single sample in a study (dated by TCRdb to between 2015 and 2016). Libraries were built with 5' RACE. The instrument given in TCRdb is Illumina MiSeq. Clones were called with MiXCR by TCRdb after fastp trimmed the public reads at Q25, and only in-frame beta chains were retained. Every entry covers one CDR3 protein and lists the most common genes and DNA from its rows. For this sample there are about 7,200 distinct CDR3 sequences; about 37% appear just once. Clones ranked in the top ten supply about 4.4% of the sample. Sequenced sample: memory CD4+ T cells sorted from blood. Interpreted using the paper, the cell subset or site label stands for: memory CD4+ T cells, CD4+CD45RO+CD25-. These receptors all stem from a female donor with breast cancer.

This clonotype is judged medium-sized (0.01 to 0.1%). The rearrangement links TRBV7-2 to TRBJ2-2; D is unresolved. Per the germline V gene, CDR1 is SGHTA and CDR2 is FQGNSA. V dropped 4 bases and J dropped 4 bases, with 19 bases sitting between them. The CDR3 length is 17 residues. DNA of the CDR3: TGTGCCAGCAGCTCCGACACCGTGGCAGTTTCCACCGGGGAGCTGTTTTTT. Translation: CASSSDTVAVSTGELFF. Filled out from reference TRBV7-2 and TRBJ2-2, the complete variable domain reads GAGVSQSPSNKVTEKGKDVELRCDPISGHTALYWYRQSLGQGLEFLIYFQGNSAPDKSGLPSDRFSAERTGGSVSTLTIQRTQQEDSAVYLCASSSDTVAVSTGELFFGEGSRLTVL.

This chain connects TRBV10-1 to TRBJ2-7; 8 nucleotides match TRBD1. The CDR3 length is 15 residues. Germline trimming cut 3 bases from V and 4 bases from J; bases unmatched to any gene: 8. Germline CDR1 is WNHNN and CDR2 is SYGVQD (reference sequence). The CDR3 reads CASSETGTGKYEQYF. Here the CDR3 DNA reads TGCGCCAGCAGTGAAACCGGGACAGGCAAGTACGAGCAGTACTTC.

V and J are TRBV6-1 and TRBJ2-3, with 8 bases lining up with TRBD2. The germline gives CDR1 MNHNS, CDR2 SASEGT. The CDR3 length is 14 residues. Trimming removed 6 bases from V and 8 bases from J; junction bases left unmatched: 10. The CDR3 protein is CASSDGGSGGTQYF. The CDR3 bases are TGTGCCAGCAGCGATGGGGGGAGCGGGGGTACGCAGTATTTT.

CDR3 in amino acids: CASSGLAVIETQYF. DNA of the CDR3: TGTGCCAGCAGCGGACTAGCGGTAATAGAGACCCAGTACTTC. This rearrangement joins TRBV6-1 to TRBJ2-5; 10 bases map to TRBD2. V shed 6 bases and J 4 bases; nucleotides not matched to a gene: 5. The CDR3 totals 14 residues. Germline CDR1 is MNHNS and CDR2 is SASEGT.

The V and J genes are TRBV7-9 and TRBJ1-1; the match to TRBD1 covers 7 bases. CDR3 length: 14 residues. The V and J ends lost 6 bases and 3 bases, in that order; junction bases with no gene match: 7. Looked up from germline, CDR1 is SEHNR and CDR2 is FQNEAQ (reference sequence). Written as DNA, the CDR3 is TGTGCCAGCAGATACGGGACAGACGACACTGAAGCTTTCTTT. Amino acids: CASRYGTDDTEAFF.

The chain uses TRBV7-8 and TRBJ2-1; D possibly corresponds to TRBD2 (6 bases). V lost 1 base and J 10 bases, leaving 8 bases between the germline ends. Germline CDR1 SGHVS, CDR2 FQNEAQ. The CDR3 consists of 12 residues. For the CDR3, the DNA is TGTGCCAGCAGCTTAGTGGCGGGGGAGCAGTTCTTC. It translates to CASSLVAGEQFF.

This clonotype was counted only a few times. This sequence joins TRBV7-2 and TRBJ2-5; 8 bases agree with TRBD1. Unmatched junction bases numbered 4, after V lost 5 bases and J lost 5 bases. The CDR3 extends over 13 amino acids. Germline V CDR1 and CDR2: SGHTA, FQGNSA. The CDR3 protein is CASSLQGVETQYF. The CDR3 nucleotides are TGTGCCAGCAGCCTACAGGGGGTCGAGACCCAGTACTTC.

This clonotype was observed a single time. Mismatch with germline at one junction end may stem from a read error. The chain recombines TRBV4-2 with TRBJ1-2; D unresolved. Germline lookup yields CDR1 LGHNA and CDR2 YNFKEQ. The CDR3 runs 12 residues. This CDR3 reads CASKAGDLAPLF. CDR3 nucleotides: TGTGCCAGCAAGGCTGGGGATCTGGCTCCCCTCTTC.

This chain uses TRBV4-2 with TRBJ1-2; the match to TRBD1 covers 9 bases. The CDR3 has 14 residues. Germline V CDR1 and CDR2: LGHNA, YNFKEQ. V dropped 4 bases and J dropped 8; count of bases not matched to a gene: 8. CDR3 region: CASSPRTGEGGYTF. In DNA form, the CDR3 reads TGTGCCAGCAGCCCCCGGACAGGGGAGGGGGGCTACACCTTC.

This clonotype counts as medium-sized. DNA for the CDR3: TGTGCCAGCAGTACCCTAAGGGCAGAGACCCAGTACTTC. This translates into CASSTLRAETQYF. This rearrangement joins TRBV14 to TRBJ2-5; D gene unclear. Germline V lookup: CDR1 SGHDN, CDR2 FVKESK. Trimming removed 6 bases from V and 4 bases from J, with 12 bases in between. The CDR3 runs 13 residues.

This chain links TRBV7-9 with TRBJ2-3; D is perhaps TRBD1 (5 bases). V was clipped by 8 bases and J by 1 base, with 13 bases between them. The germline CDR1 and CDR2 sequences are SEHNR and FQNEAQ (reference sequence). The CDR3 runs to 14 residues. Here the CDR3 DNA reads TGTGCCAGCGACCCAGGGCCCGGCACAGATACGCAGTATTTT. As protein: CASDPGPGTDTQYF.

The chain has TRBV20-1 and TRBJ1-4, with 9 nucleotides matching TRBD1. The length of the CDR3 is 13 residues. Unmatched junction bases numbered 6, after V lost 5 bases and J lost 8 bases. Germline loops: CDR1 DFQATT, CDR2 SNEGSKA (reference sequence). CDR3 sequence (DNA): TGCAGTGCTGGAGTCGGGACAGGGGAAAAACTGTTTTTT. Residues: CSAGVGTGEKLFF.